Presented here are 19 T cell receptor beta chains from one specimen sequenced in a study of cytomegalovirus exposure and HLA in healthy donors. Here immunoSEQ multiplex PCR was the method, and the copy in TCRdb shows in-frame clones only, minus some. The sample lists over 200,000 clones, around nine tenths seen once, with roughly 2% in the top ten. The specimen sequenced was PBMCs. The receptors derive from a young woman in good health and CMV-seropositive.

The V call is TRBV10-1, the J call TRBJ2-1, with 11 bases lining up with TRBD2. The CDR3 is 17 amino acids. The V gene's germline CDR1 is WNHNN and CDR2 SYGVQD (reference sequence). The junction had 8 bases not matched to a gene; V was cut back by 0 bases and J by 7 bases. The chain's CDR3 is CASSESIGLAGGNEQFF. CDR3 DNA: TGCGCCAGCAGTGAGTCGATTGGGCTAGCGGGAGGAAATGAGCAGTTCTTC.

The chain uses TRBV27 and TRBJ2-7; TRBD1 matches at 9 bases. Germline CDR1 and CDR2: MNHEY and SMNVEV (reference sequence). The trim removed 5 bases at V and 4 bases at J, leaving 3 bases unmatched. The CDR3 covers 13 residues. CDR3 residues: CASSTGTGYEQYF. The DNA of the CDR3 is TGTGCCAGCAGTACCGGGACAGGGTACGAGCAGTACTTC.

This clone is a singleton in its sample. The chain recombines TRBV18 with TRBJ1-5; D may be TRBD1 (6 bases). Germline CDR1 reads KGHSH; CDR2 reads LQKENI. V lost 2 bases and J 0 bases, leaving 14 bases between the germline ends. CDR3 size: 17 residues. The CDR3 DNA reads as TGTGCCAGCTCACCAGATTACAGGGATGATAGCAATCAGCCCCAGCATTTT. As protein: CASSPDYRDDSNQPQHF.

V and J are TRBV5-1 and TRBJ2-7, with 7 bases aligning to TRBD1. The CDR3 has 13 amino acids. V dropped 4 bases and J dropped 3; count of bases not matched to a gene: 4. Germline loops: CDR1 SGHRS, CDR2 YFSETQ. The CDR3 loop is CASSPGQYYEQYF. As DNA, the CDR3 is TGCGCCAGCAGCCCGGGACAGTACTACGAGCAGTACTTC.

The CDR3 loop is CASSPSGTIYEQYF. The DNA for the CDR3 is TGTGCCAGCAGTCCGAGCGGGACCATCTACGAGCAGTACTTC. The chain recombines TRBV9 with TRBJ2-7; 7 nucleotides agree with TRBD2. Germline V gene lookup returns CDR1 SGDLS and CDR2 YYNGEE. This CDR3 contains 14 residues. Trimming took 5 bases from V and 3 from J; bases not matched to a gene: 8.

The CDR3 nucleotides are TGTGCCAGCAGTTTAGAGGTCGGACAGGGGGCGGATACGCAGTATTTT. Translation: CASSLEVGQGADTQYF. V usage is TRBV28 and J usage is TRBJ2-3; 11 bases map to TRBD1. This CDR3 contains 16 residues. Germline CDR1 reads MDHEN; CDR2 reads SYDVKM. Trimming at V came to 2 bases and at J to 6 bases, leaving 7 bases not matched to a gene.

V is TRBV9 and J is TRBJ2-3, with D possibly matching TRBD1 (6 bases). The CDR3 is 13 amino acids. V lost 3 bases to trimming and J lost 7 bases, with 12 bases between them. Germline V gives CDR1 SGDLS, CDR2 YYNGEE. CDR3 sequence: CASSAPGENTQYF. The DNA of the CDR3 is TGTGCCAGCAGCGCTCCAGGGGAGAATACGCAGTATTTT.

This clone was detected a few times. This CDR3 is missing its conserved last phenylalanine or tryptophan, likely due to a read error. Because the CDR3's place on the DNA is in doubt, the DNA is left out and the CDR3 is given as listed by TCRdb. The chain links TRBV14 to TRBJ1-2; the D call TRBD1 from the table was never checked on the DNA. The CDR3 length equals 12 residues, ends included. The germline V gene has CDR1 SGHDN and CDR2 FVKESK. The CDR3 sequence is CASSQDRQGVKH.

The V gene is TRBV6-5, the J gene TRBJ2-7, with TRBD1 identical over 7 bases. V trimming: 7 bases; J trimming: 2 bases; junction bases outside the gene matches: 5. The CDR3 consists of 13 residues. Looked up from germline, CDR1 is MNHEY and CDR2 is SVGAGI. CDR3 protein: CASTRDRAYEQYF. In nucleotides, the CDR3 is TGTGCCAGCACCCGGGACAGAGCCTACGAGCAGTACTTC.

This clone was seen just once. This chain uses TRBV19 with TRBJ1-5; no reliable D call. The germline V gene encodes CDR1 LNHDA and CDR2 SQIVND (reference sequence). V was trimmed by 3 bases and J by 1 base, leaving 7 bases between them. The CDR3 covers 14 residues. The CDR3 reads CASSIPQSNQPQHF. CDR3 nucleotides: TGTGCCAGTAGTATTCCCCAGAGCAATCAGCCCCAGCATTTT. The full variable domain, with the rest looked up from reference TRBV19 and TRBJ1-5, is DGGITQSPKYLFRKEGQNVTLSCEQNLNHDAMYWYRQDPGQGLRLIYYSQIVNDFQKGDIAEGYSVSREKKESFPLTVTSAQKNPTAFYLCASSIPQSNQPQHFGDGTRLSIL.

This rearrangement joins TRBV28 to TRBJ2-7; 9 nucleotides match TRBD2. J lost 4 bases, V lost 6 bases, and 10 bases had no gene match. The germline CDR1 and CDR2 sequences are MDHEN and SYDVKM. The CDR3 sequence is 15 residues long. CDR3 region: CASSHWSGRFYEQYF. The CDR3 DNA reads as TGTGCCAGCAGCCACTGGAGCGGGAGGTTTTACGAGCAGTACTTC.

The chain has TRBV7-3 and TRBJ2-1; 10 bases map to TRBD2. Germline lookup yields CDR1 SGHTA and CDR2 FQGTGA. This CDR3 comprises 15 residues. J was trimmed by 6 bases and V by 5 bases; bases with no gene match: 7. CDR3 in amino acids: CASSPASGSANEQFF. The DNA of the CDR3 is TGTGCCAGCAGCCCCGCTAGCGGGAGTGCCAATGAGCAGTTCTTC. The whole variable domain, filled in from reference TRBV7-3 and TRBJ2-1, reads GAGVSQTPSNKVTEKGKYVELRCDPISGHTALYWYRQSLGQGPEFLIYFQGTGAADDSGLPNDRFFAVRPEGSVSTLKIQRTERGDSAVYLCASSPASGSANEQFFGPGTRLTVL.

The chain carries TRBV29-1 and TRBJ2-5, with D possibly matching TRBD1 (5 bases). The CDR3 runs 15 residues. The germline V gene encodes CDR1 SQVTM and CDR2 ANQGSEA. V lost 2 bases and J 3 bases, leaving 16 bases between the germline ends. In DNA, the CDR3 is TGCAGCGTTGAATTCGCAGGGATAGGCGAAGAGACCCAGTACTTC. Amino acids: CSVEFAGIGEETQYF.

The chain is built from TRBV2 and TRBJ1-5, with D uncertain. The CDR3 covers 14 residues. Germline lookup yields CDR1 SNHLY and CDR2 FYNNEI. V lost 4 bases to trimming and J lost 0 bases, with 7 bases between them. CDR3 coding DNA: TGTGCCAGCAGTGTAGAAATTAGCAATCAGCCCCAGCATTTT. Amino acid sequence: CASSVEISNQPQHF.

This sequence joins TRBV6-1 and TRBJ1-5; the D is unclear. This CDR3 spans 14 amino acids. The ends were cut back, 4 bases at V and 0 bases at J, with 7 bases in the middle. Germline V gene sequence: CDR1 MNHNS, CDR2 SASEGT. CDR3: CASSVGLSNQPQHF. The CDR3 nucleotides are TGTGCCAGCAGTGTCGGACTTAGCAATCAGCCCCAGCATTTT.

The V and J genes are TRBV7-3 and TRBJ1-1, with D perhaps matching TRBD1 (5 bases). CDR3 size: 16 residues. V was trimmed by 1 base and J by 1 base, leaving 13 bases between them. CDR1 and CDR2 from the germline V gene are SGHTA and FQGTGA. The CDR3 sequence: CASSLRPGITNTEAFF. CDR3 nucleotides: TGTGCCAGCAGCTTAAGACCAGGGATAACGAACACTGAAGCTTTCTTT.

The CDR3 sequence: CASSSPEAADTQYF. In DNA, the CDR3 is TGCGCCAGCAGCTCTCCCGAGGCGGCAGATACGCAGTATTTT. The chain carries TRBV5-1 and TRBJ2-3, with D hard to call. CDR1 and CDR2 from the germline V gene are SGHRS and YFSETQ. The V and J ends lost 3 bases and 4 bases respectively, with 12 bases between them. The CDR3 sequence is 14 residues long. Combining the CDR3 with reference TRBV5-1 and TRBJ2-3 gives the whole variable domain KAGVTQTPRYLIKTRGQQVTLSCSPISGHRSVSWYQQTPGQGLQFLFEYFSETQRNKGNFPGRFSGRQFSNSRSEMNVSTLELGDSALYLCASSSPEAADTQYFGPGTRLTVL.

This clone was seen a handful of times. The J gene is TRBJ2-2, the V gene TRBV19; D unclear. Germline V gene lookup returns CDR1 LNHDA and CDR2 SQIVND (reference sequence). V was pared by 7 bases and J by 0 bases, with 15 bases between. The CDR3 is 16 residues long. Written as DNA, the CDR3 is TGTGCCAGTACCGCCCGGGTAGCACCGAACACCGGGGAGCTGTTTTTT. It translates to CASTARVAPNTGELFF.

The genes are TRBV28 and TRBJ1-1; no clear D gene. The CDR3 length is 14 residues. V lost 2 bases to trimming and J lost 5 bases, with 12 bases between them. Germline values: CDR1 MDHEN, CDR2 SYDVKM. Here the CDR3 DNA reads TGTGCCAGCAGTTTAAACGCCCAGTTGACTGAAGCTTTCTTT. It yields the protein CASSLNAQLTEAFF.